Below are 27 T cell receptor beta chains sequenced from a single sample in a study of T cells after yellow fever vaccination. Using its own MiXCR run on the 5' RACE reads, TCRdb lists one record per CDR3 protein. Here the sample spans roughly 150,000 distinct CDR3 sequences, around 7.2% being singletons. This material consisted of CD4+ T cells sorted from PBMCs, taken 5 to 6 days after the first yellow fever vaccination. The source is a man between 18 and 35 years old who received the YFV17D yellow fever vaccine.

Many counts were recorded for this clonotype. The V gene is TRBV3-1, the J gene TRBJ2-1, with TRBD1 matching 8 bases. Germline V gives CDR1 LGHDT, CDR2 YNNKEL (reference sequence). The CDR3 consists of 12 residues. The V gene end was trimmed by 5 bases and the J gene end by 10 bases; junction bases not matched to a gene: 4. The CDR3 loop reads CASSSGGREQFF. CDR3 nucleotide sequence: TGTGCCAGCAGCTCAGGGGGCCGGGAGCAGTTCTTC.

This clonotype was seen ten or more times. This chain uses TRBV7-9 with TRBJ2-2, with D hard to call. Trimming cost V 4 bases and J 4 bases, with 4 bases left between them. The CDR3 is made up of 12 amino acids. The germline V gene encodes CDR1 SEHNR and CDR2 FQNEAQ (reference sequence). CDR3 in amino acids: CASSSATGELFF. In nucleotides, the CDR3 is TGTGCCAGCAGCTCGGCCACCGGGGAGCTGTTTTTT.

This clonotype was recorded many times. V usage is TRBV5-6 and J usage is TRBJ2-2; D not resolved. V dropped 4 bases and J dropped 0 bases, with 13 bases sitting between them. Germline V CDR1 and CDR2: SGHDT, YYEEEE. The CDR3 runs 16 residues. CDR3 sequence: CASSELGMTNTGELFF. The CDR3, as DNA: TGTGCCAGCAGCGAGTTAGGGATGACGAACACCGGGGAGCTGTTTTTT.

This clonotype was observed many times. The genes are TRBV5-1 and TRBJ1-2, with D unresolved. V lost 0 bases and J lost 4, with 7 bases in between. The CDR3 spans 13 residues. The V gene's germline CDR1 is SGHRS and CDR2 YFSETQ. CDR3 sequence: CASSLEGRYGYTF. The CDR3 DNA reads TGCGCCAGCAGCTTGGAGGGCCGCTATGGCTACACCTTC.

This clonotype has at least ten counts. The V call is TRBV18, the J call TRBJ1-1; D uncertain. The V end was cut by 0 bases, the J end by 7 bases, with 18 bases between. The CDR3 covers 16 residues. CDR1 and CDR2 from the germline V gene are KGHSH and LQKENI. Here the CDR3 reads CASSPPLREASVEAFF. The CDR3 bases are TGTGCCAGCTCACCACCCCTACGCGAGGCGTCTGTTGAAGCTTTCTTT.

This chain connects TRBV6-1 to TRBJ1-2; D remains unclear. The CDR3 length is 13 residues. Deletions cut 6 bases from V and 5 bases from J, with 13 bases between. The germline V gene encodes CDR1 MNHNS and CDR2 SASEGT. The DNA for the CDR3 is TGTGCCAGCAGGCCCAGAGCCAGTTATGGCTACACCTTC. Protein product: CASRPRASYGYTF.

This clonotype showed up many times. The CDR3: CASSRGRNYEQYV. Written as DNA, the CDR3 is TGTGCCAGCAGCCGGGGACGGAACTACGAGCAGTACGTC. V usage is TRBV3-1 and J usage is TRBJ2-7, with D perhaps TRBD1 or TRBD2 (5 bases each). Germline-derived CDR1 and CDR2 are LGHDT and YNNKEL (reference sequence). Between the trimmed V and J ends, which lost 4 bases and 3 bases, there was a span of 10 bases. There are 13 residues in the CDR3.

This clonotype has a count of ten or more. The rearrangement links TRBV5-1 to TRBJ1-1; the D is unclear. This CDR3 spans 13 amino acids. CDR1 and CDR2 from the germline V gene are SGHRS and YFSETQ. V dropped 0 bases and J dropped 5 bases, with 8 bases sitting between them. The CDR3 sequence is CASSLGAQTEAFF. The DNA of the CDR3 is TGCGCCAGCAGCTTGGGAGCCCAGACTGAAGCTTTCTTT.

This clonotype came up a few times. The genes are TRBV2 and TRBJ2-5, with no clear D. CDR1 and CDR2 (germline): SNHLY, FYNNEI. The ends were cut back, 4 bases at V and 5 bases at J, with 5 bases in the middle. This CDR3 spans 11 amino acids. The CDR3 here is CASSVYETQYF. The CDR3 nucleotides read TGTGCCAGCAGTGTTTACGAGACCCAGTACTTC.

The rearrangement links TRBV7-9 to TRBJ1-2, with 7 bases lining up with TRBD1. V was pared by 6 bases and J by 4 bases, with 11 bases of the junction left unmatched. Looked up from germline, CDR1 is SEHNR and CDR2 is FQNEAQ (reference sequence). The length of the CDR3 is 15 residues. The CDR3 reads CASSRPGQISYGYTF. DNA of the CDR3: TGTGCCAGCAGTCGCCCGGGACAGATATCCTATGGCTACACCTTC.

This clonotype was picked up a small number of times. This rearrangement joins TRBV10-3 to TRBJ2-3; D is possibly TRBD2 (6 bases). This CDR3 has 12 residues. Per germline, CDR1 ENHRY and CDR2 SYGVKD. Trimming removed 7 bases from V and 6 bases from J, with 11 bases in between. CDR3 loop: CAITQGGDTQYF. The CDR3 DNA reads TGTGCCATCACTCAGGGAGGTGATACGCAGTATTTT.

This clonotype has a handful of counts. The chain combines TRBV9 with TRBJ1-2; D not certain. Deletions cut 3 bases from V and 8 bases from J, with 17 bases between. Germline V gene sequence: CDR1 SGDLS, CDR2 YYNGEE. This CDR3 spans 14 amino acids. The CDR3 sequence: CASSDPKTDRGYTF. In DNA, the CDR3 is TGTGCCAGCAGCGACCCAAAAACTGACCGGGGCTACACCTTC.

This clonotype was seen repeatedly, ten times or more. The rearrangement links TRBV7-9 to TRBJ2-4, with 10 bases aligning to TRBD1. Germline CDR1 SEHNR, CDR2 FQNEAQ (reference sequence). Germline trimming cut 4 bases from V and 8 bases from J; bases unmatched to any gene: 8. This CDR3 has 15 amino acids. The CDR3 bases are TGTGCCAGCAGCTCCTCCGGGACAGGGGAGGACATTCAGTACTTC. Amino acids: CASSSSGTGEDIQYF.

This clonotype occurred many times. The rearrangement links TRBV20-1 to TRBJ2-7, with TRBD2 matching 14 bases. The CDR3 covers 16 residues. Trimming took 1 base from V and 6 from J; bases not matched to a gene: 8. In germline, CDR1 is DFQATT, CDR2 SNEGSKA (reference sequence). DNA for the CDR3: TGCAGTGCTAGAGCGCGACTAGCGGGGGGGCGGGGCGAGCAGTACTTC. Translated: CSARARLAGGRGEQYF.

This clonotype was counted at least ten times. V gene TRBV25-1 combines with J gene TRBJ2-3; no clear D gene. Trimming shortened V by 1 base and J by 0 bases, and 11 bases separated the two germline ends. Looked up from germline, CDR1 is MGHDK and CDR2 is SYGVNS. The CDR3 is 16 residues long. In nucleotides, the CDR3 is TGTGCCAGCAGTGAATGGGGTCGTACTAGCACAGATACGCAGTATTTT. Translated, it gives CASSEWGRTSTDTQYF.

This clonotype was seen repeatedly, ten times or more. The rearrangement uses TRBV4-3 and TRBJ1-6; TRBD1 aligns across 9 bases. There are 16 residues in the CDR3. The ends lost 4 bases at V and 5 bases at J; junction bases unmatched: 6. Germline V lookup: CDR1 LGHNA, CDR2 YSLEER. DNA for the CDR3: TGCGCCAGCAGCCCTCGGACAGGGGTTGATAATTCACCCCTCCACTTT. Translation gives CASSPRTGVDNSPLHF.

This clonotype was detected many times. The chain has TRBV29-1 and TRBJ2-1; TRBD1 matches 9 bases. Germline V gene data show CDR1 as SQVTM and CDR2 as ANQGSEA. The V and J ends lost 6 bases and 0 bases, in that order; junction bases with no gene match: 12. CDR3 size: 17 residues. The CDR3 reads CSVTGQGGMVSYNEQFF. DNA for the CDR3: TGCAGCGTAACGGGACAGGGAGGGATGGTCTCCTACAATGAGCAGTTCTTC.

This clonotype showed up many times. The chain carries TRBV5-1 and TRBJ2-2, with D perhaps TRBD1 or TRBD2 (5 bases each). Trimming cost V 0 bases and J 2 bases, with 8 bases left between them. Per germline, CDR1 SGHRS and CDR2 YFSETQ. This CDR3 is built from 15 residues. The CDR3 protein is CASSLDGTNTGELFF. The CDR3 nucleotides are TGCGCCAGCAGCTTGGACGGGACCAACACCGGGGAGCTGTTTTTT.

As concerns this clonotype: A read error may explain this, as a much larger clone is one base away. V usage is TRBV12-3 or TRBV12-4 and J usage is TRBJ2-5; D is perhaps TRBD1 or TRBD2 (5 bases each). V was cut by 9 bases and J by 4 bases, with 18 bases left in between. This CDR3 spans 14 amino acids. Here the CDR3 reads CARIPGPASETQYF. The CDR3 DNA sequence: TGTGCCAGGATCCCGGGACCAGCTTCAGAGACCCAGTACTTC.

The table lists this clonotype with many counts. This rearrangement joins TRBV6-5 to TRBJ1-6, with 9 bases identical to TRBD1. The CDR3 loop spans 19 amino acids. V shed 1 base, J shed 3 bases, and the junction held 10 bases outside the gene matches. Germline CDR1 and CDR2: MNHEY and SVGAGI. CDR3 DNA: TGTGCCAGCAGTTACTATTTACCGGGACAGGGATACTATAATTCACCCCTCCACTTT. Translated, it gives CASSYYLPGQGYYNSPLHF.

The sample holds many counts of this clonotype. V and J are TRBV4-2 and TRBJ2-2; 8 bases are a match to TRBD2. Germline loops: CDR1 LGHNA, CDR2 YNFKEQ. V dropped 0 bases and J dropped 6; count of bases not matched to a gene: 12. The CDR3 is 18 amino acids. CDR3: CASSQDQAGLGSSGELFF. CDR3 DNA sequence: TGTGCCAGCAGCCAAGATCAGGCGGGACTAGGGAGCTCCGGGGAGCTGTTTTTT.

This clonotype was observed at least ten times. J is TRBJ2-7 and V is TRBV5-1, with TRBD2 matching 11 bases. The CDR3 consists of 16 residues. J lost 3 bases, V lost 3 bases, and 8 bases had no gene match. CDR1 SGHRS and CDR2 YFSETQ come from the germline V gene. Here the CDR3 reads CASSSGPSGGRYEQYF. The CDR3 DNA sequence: TGCGCCAGCAGCTCTGGGCCTAGCGGGGGGCGCTACGAGCAGTACTTC.

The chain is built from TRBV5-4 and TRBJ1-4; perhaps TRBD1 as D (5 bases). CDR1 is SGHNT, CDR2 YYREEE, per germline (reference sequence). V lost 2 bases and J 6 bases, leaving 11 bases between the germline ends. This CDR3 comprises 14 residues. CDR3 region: CASSFQDSDEKLFF. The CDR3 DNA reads TGTGCCAGCAGCTTCCAAGACAGCGATGAAAAACTGTTTTTT.

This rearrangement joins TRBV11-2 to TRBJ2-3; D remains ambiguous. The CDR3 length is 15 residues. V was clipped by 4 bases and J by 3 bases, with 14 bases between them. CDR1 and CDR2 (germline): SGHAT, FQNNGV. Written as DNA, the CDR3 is TGTGCCAGCAGCTCCTTTTGGGAAAGGACAGATACGCAGTATTTT. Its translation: CASSSFWERTDTQYF.

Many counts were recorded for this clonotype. CDR3 residues: CASSFHGGNQPQHF. In DNA, the CDR3 is TGTGCCAGCAGTTTCCATGGGGGCAATCAGCCCCAGCATTTT. This chain joins TRBV12-3 or TRBV12-4 and TRBJ1-5; D ambiguous. Trimming left V 3 bases short and J 2 bases short, with 8 bases between. The CDR3 runs 14 residues.

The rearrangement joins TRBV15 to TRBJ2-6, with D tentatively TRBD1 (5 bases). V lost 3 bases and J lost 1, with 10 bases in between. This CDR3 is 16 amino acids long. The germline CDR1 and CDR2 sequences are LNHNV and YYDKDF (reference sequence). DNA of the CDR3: TGTGCCACCAGCAGGGGGCAGGGATCTGGGGCCAACGTCCTGACTTTC. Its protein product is CATSRGQGSGANVLTF.

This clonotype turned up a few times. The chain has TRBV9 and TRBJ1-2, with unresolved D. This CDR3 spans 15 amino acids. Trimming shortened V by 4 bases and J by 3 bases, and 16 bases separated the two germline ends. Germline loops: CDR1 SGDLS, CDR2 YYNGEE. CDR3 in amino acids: CASSSVGDGDYGYTF. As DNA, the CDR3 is TGTGCCAGCAGCAGCGTGGGCGATGGGGACTATGGCTACACCTTC.